Listed below are T cell receptor beta chains from one sample, sequenced in a study of T-cell reconstitution after alpha-beta-depleted transplantation in children. MiXCR was run by TCRdb on the PCR reads, yielding one entry per CDR3 protein. The data contain hundreds of thousands of distinct CDR3 sequences, about 15% of them seen just once; the ten biggest clones take up roughly 4.8%. This sample comprised PBMCs, mostly from graft donor cells, obtained 360 days after TCRalphabeta/CD19-depleted stem cell transplant. Receptor source: a male patient aged 10 to 17 who had a stem cell transplant for acute lymphoblastic leukemia, so the T cells may come from the graft donor. Both conserved end residues are part of each CDR3. The order of the fields is J gene, CDR3 length, D gene, V gene, clone size, CDR3 protein, CDR3 DNA. A D gene is named only where the DNA matches it firmly. Clone size, where shown, is once, few, many, or a class for clones that have expanded.

j_call: TRBJ2-2
cdr3_length: 17
d_call: .
v_call: TRBV3-1
clone_size: many
cdr3_aa: CASSQEGRRYNTGELFF
cdr3_nt: TGTGCCAGCAGCCAAGAGGGCAGGAGGTACAACACCGGGGAGCTGTTTTTT

j_call: TRBJ2-7
cdr3_length: 17
d_call: TRBD2
v_call: TRBV20-1
clone_size: many
cdr3_aa: CSARDLTLAGQAYEQYF
cdr3_nt: TGCAGTGCTAGAGATCTCACACTAGCGGGCCAAGCCTACGAGCAGTACTTC

j_call: TRBJ1-2
cdr3_length: 15
d_call: .
v_call: TRBV7-6
clone_size: .
cdr3_aa: CASSPGRTANYGYTF
cdr3_nt: TGTGCCAGCAGCCCTGGCCGTACAGCTAACTATGGCTACACCTTC

j_call: TRBJ2-7
cdr3_length: 14
d_call: TRBD1
v_call: TRBV20-1
clone_size: .
cdr3_aa: CSARVRGRVHEQYF
cdr3_nt: TGCAGTGCTAGAGTGAGGGGGCGCGTCCACGAGCAGTACTTC

j_call: TRBJ1-2
cdr3_length: 15
d_call: TRBD1
v_call: TRBV28
clone_size: few
cdr3_aa: CASSIGQGASYGYTF
cdr3_nt: TGTGCCAGCAGTATCGGACAGGGGGCATCCTATGGCTACACCTTC

j_call: TRBJ2-7
cdr3_length: 13
d_call: .
v_call: TRBV12-3/TRBV12-4
clone_size: many
cdr3_aa: CASSFMGSYEQYF
cdr3_nt: TGTGCCAGCAGTTTTATGGGTTCCTACGAGCAGTACTTC

j_call: TRBJ2-7
cdr3_length: 13
d_call: .
v_call: TRBV29-1
clone_size: few
cdr3_aa: CSVVMGAASEQYF
cdr3_nt: TGCAGCGTCGTCATGGGGGCGGCCAGCGAGCAGTACTTC

j_call: TRBJ2-1
cdr3_length: 16
d_call: .
v_call: TRBV6-5
clone_size: many
cdr3_aa: CASSYSFQVYNNEQFF
cdr3_nt: TGTGCCAGCAGTTACTCATTTCAGGTTTATAACAATGAGCAGTTCTTC

j_call: TRBJ2-1
cdr3_length: 17
d_call: TRBD2
v_call: TRBV4-2
clone_size: .
cdr3_aa: CASSQGYAGGPFNEQFF
cdr3_nt: TGTGCCAGCAGCCAAGGGTATGCGGGAGGGCCGTTCAATGAGCAGTTCTTC

j_call: TRBJ1-1
cdr3_length: 18
d_call: .
v_call: TRBV20-1
clone_size: few
cdr3_aa: CSARDHFSGGTQNTEAFF
cdr3_nt: TGCAGTGCTAGAGATCATTTTAGCGGGGGCACCCAGAACACTGAAGCTTTCTTT

j_call: TRBJ2-7
cdr3_length: 14
d_call: .
v_call: TRBV29-1
clone_size: .
cdr3_aa: CSVALRQRTYEQYF
cdr3_nt: TGCAGCGTTGCCCTCAGACAGAGGACCTACGAGCAGTACTTC

j_call: TRBJ2-3
cdr3_length: 14
d_call: TRBD2
v_call: TRBV30
clone_size: .
cdr3_aa: CAWSSGRFADTQYF
cdr3_nt: TGTGCCTGGAGTAGCGGGAGATTCGCAGATACGCAGTATTTT

j_call: TRBJ2-1
cdr3_length: 14
d_call: TRBD2
v_call: TRBV12-3/TRBV12-4
clone_size: .
cdr3_aa: CASSFGTMANEQFF
cdr3_nt: TGTGCCAGCAGTTTCGGGACTATGGCCAATGAGCAGTTCTTC

j_call: TRBJ2-1
cdr3_length: 14
d_call: TRBD2
v_call: TRBV20-1
clone_size: .
cdr3_aa: CSAQPGLGFNEQFF
cdr3_nt: TGCAGTGCTCAGCCGGGACTAGGATTTAATGAGCAGTTCTTC

j_call: TRBJ2-6
cdr3_length: 18
d_call: .
v_call: TRBV15
clone_size: few
cdr3_aa: CATSRAGRLLDGANVLTF
cdr3_nt: TGTGCCACCAGCAGAGCAGGCAGGCTGCTGGATGGGGCCAACGTCCTGACTTTC

j_call: TRBJ2-1
cdr3_length: 16
d_call: TRBD1
v_call: TRBV7-9
clone_size: few
cdr3_aa: CASSPERGQGWNEQFF
cdr3_nt: TGTGCCAGCAGTCCAGAGAGGGGACAGGGTTGGAATGAGCAGTTCTTC

j_call: TRBJ1-1
cdr3_length: 15
d_call: TRBD1
v_call: TRBV4-1
clone_size: .
cdr3_aa: CASRKFRDSTSEAFF
cdr3_nt: TGCGCCAGCCGAAAATTCCGGGACAGCACCAGTGAAGCTTTCTTT

j_call: TRBJ2-3
cdr3_length: 15
d_call: TRBD2
v_call: TRBV5-5
clone_size: many
cdr3_aa: CASSRLASSTDTQYF
cdr3_nt: TGTGCCAGCAGTCGACTAGCGTCCAGCACAGATACGCAGTATTTT

j_call: TRBJ2-4
cdr3_length: 16
d_call: .
v_call: TRBV6-5
clone_size: many
cdr3_aa: CASSYSKIRAGNIQYF
cdr3_nt: TGTGCCAGCAGTTACTCGAAAATTAGGGCTGGGAACATTCAGTACTTC

j_call: TRBJ1-4
cdr3_length: 15
d_call: .
v_call: TRBV5-1
clone_size: many
cdr3_aa: CASSLRTGLNEKLFF
cdr3_nt: TGTGCCAGCAGTTTAAGGACGGGCTTGAATGAAAAACTGTTTTTT

j_call: TRBJ2-5
cdr3_length: 15
d_call: TRBD1
v_call: TRBV10-3
clone_size: many
cdr3_aa: CAISEGQGPQETQYF
cdr3_nt: TGTGCCATCAGTGAAGGACAGGGTCCTCAAGAGACCCAGTACTTC

j_call: TRBJ2-1
cdr3_length: 17
d_call: TRBD1
v_call: TRBV20-1
clone_size: .
cdr3_aa: CSANPPGTGDFYNEQFF
cdr3_nt: TGCAGTGCGAATCCCCCCGGGACAGGGGATTTCTACAATGAGCAGTTCTTC

j_call: TRBJ2-3
cdr3_length: 16
d_call: TRBD2
v_call: TRBV9
clone_size: few
cdr3_aa: CASSALTSGRADTQYF
cdr3_nt: TGTGCCAGCAGCGCCCTCACTAGCGGGAGGGCAGATACGCAGTATTTT

j_call: TRBJ2-7
cdr3_length: 14
d_call: TRBD2
v_call: TRBV20-1
clone_size: many
cdr3_aa: CSARSGGPKNEQYF
cdr3_nt: TGCAGTGCTAGGAGCGGGGGTCCTAAGAACGAGCAGTACTTC

j_call: TRBJ2-1
cdr3_length: 21
d_call: TRBD2
v_call: TRBV4-1
clone_size: few
cdr3_aa: CASSQLWGPGTSGLSDNEQFF
cdr3_nt: TGCGCCAGCAGCCAACTTTGGGGCCCCGGGACTAGCGGCCTCTCTGACAATGAGCAGTTCTTC

j_call: TRBJ2-7
cdr3_length: 13
d_call: .
v_call: TRBV6-2/TRBV6-3
clone_size: .
cdr3_aa: CASSYVNSYEQYF
cdr3_nt: TGTGCCAGCAGTTACGTCAACTCCTACGAGCAGTACTTC

j_call: TRBJ2-1
cdr3_length: 16
d_call: .
v_call: TRBV19
clone_size: .
cdr3_aa: CASSIGHTSSYNEQFF
cdr3_nt: TGTGCCAGTAGTATCGGGCACACCAGCTCCTACAATGAGCAGTTCTTC

j_call: TRBJ2-4
cdr3_length: 14
d_call: .
v_call: TRBV7-9
clone_size: .
cdr3_aa: CASSSKLTKNIQYF
cdr3_nt: TGTGCCAGCAGTTCTAAGTTAACCAAAAACATTCAGTACTTC